This TCR beta chain was profiled in a study of blood T cell repertoires in COVID-19. Germline V gene lookup returns CDR1 MNHEY and CDR2 SVGAGI. The CDR3 contains 15 residues. After removal of 6 bases from V and 3 bases from J, the junction contained 6 bases not matched to a gene. Repertoires were generated with immunoSEQ multiplex PCR, while TCRdb's copy carries only in-frame clones and drops some. The sample records 120,000 or so clones, about 89% being singletons. This receptor was taken from a woman in her sixties or seventies with acute or convalescent COVID-19. The chain has TRBV6-5 and TRBJ1-5, with 9 bases fitting TRBD1. The source material was peripheral blood. The chain's CDR3 is CASSLGQGNNQPQHF. The CDR3 coding sequence is TGTGCCAGCAGCCTAGGACAGGGGAACAATCAGCCCCAGCATTTT.